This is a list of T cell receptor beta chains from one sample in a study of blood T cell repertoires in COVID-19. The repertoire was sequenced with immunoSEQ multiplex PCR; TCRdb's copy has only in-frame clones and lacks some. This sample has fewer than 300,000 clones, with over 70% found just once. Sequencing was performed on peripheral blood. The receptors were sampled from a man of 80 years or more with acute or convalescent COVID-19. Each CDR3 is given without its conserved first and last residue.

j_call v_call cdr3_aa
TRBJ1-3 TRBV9 ASSSYGGSGNTIY
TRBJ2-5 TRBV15 ATSRGRGVETQY
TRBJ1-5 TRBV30 AWSVMGLPQH
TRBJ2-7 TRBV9 ASSLLAGDYEQY
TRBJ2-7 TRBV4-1 ASSQATGGYSSYEQY
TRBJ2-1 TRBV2 ASSEALGTSGLNEQF
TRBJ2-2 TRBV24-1 ATSDSLGRGPTGELF
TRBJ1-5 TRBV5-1 ASSLAPTGDNQPQH
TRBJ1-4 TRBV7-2 ASSLAGQGGPNEKLF
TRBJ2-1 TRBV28 ASGPPGLNYNEQF
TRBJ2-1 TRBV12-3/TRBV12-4 ASLSGGYNEQF
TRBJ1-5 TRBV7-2 ASSLRQGIGQPQH
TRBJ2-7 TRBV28 ASSSPRTPSYEQY
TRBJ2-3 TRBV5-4 ATEGGAGDTQY
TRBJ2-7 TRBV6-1 ASSELSGGYRPYEQY
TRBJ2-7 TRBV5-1 ASSLTDEQY
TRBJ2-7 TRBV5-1 ASSRTLAGPGLRGEQY
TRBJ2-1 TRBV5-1 ASSLVGDRRQAPYNEQF
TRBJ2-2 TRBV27 ASSARGTGELF
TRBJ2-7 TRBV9 ASSVGTSYEQY
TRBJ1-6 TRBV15 ATSSVGTGNSPLH
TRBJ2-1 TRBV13 ASSLGLERSYNEQF
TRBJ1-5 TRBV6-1 ASSDRIGQPQH
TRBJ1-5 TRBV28 ASRRTGKDNQPQH
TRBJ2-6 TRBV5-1 ASSLGVTVSGANVLT
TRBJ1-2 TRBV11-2 ASSFISGVYGYT
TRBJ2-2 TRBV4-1 ASSHPAGGRNTGELF
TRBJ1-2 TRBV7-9 ASDRDYYGYT
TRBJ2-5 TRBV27 ASSRDRGRETQY
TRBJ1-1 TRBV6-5 ASRGTGGADTEAF
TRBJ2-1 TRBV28 ASSKGQGRLDEQF
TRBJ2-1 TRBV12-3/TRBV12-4 AGGISGNNEQF
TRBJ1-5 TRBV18 ASSPRTGRDQPQH
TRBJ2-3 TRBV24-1 ATSDFPTGEDRDTQY
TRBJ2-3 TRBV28 ASRTGFSDTQY
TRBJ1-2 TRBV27 ASSLGARGSYGYT
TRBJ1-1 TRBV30 AWSVLRTAEAF
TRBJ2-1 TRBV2 ASNGLAGTGEQF
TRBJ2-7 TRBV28 ASLEQRGEQY
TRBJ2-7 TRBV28 ASSFYGVGTYEQY
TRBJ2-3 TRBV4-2 ASSQVDSDTDTQY